What follows are 14 T cell receptor beta chains derived from one specimen sequenced in a study of control samples from healthy donors and cancer patients. Profiling relied on immunoSEQ multiplex PCR, and the TCRdb table lists in-frame clones only, not all of them. The table shows hundreds of thousands of clones, with roughly four fifths occurring only once. Sequencing input: PBMCs. The receptors were sampled from a woman aged 55-69 years with lung cancer.

This chain's CDR3 is CASSRTGNNNYGYTF. CDR3 bases: TGTGCCAGCAGCCGGACAGGGAATAATAACTATGGCTACACCTTC. The chain has TRBV5-5 and TRBJ1-2; 8 nucleotides align to TRBD1. Germline trimming cut 4 bases from V and 1 base from J; bases unmatched to any gene: 6. Germline CDR1 SGHKS, CDR2 YYEKEE (reference sequence). This CDR3 is 15 amino acids long.

This sequence joins TRBV2 and TRBJ1-6, with TRBD1 matching 10 bases. Unmatched junction bases numbered 4, after V lost 4 bases and J lost 10 bases. Per germline, CDR1 SNHLY and CDR2 FYNNEI. The CDR3 spans 14 residues. The CDR3 DNA reads as TGTGCCAGCAGTGGGACAGGGGGTACCTCACCCCTCCACTTT. Its translation is CASSGTGGTSPLHF.

This clone was counted only a few times. J is TRBJ1-6 and V is TRBV3-1 (or the pseudogene TRBV3-2); D uncertain. Looked up from germline, CDR1 is LGHDT and CDR2 is YNNKEL (reference sequence). The CDR3 sequence is 14 residues long. The germline V and J ends were trimmed by 2 bases and 6 bases, with 8 bases remaining between them. The DNA for the CDR3 is TGTGCCAGCAGCCAAACCTTGCTTAATTCACCCCTCCACTTT. As protein: CASSQTLLNSPLHF.

This sequence joins TRBV2 and TRBJ1-1; D unresolved. Germline V CDR1 and CDR2: SNHLY, FYNNEI. The CDR3 runs to 14 residues. V was pared by 1 base and J by 0 bases, with 6 bases between. DNA of the CDR3: TGTGCCAGCAGTGAAGGGGTCTTGAACACTGAAGCTTTCTTT. Encoded protein: CASSEGVLNTEAFF.

This clone was found once. The gene calls are TRBV20-1 and TRBJ2-7; weak D call: TRBD2 (5 bases). V lost 3 bases, J lost 0 bases, and 12 bases lay in between. This CDR3 spans 14 amino acids. The germline CDR1 and CDR2 sequences are DFQATT and SNEGSKA (reference sequence). Here the CDR3 reads CSASRGGNSYEQYF. The CDR3 nucleotides are TGCAGTGCTAGTCGGGGTGGCAACTCCTACGAGCAGTACTTC.

The genes are TRBV6-1 and TRBJ2-3; TRBD2 is a possible D gene (5 bases). V lost 1 base and J lost 1, with 9 bases in between. CDR3 length: 15 amino acids. In germline, CDR1 is MNHNS, CDR2 SASEGT. The CDR3 sequence is CASSEEEAGTDTQYF. CDR3 DNA: TGTGCCAGCAGTGAAGAGGAGGCAGGCACAGATACGCAGTATTTT.

The V call is TRBV6-5, the J call TRBJ1-3, with 7 bases lining up with TRBD1. The CDR3 covers 13 residues. Looked up from germline, CDR1 is MNHEY and CDR2 is SVGAGI. Trimming took 6 bases from V and 8 from J; bases not matched to a gene: 7. The CDR3 reads CASRVGRGDTIYF. Here the CDR3 DNA reads TGTGCCAGCAGAGTAGGCAGGGGGGACACCATATATTTT.

The chain recombines TRBV11-2 with TRBJ2-7, with 8 bases fitting TRBD1. The CDR3 contains 16 residues. With V trimmed by 1 base and J by 3 bases, 8 bases remained unmatched. The germline gives CDR1 SGHAT, CDR2 FQNNGV. CDR3 DNA sequence: TGTGCCAGCAGCTTAGGCCGGGACAGGCTGATCTACGAGCAGTACTTC. Its translation is CASSLGRDRLIYEQYF. Based on the CDR3 plus reference TRBV11-2 and TRBJ2-7, the full variable domain is EAGVAQSPRYKIIEKRQSVAFWCNPISGHATLYWYQQILGQGPKLLIQFQNNGVVDDSQLPKDRFSAERLKGVDSTLKIQPAKLEDSAVYLCASSLGRDRLIYEQYFGPGTRLTVT.

V usage is TRBV30 and J usage is TRBJ2-7, with D possibly being TRBD2 (5 bases). Germline CDR1 GTSNPN, CDR2 SVGIG (reference sequence). This CDR3 spans 12 amino acids. Trimming took 5 bases from V and 0 from J, leaving 8 bases between them. CDR3 sequence (DNA): TGTGCCTGGGGACTCCTCTCCTACGAGCAGTACTTC. Protein: CAWGLLSYEQYF.

This clone was counted only a few times. The rearrangement joins TRBV5-1 to TRBJ1-2; 11 bases line up with TRBD1. Germline V lookup: CDR1 SGHRS, CDR2 YFSETQ. The CDR3 runs to 14 residues. J was trimmed by 6 bases and V by 4 bases; bases with no gene match: 5. The CDR3 spells CASSPGQGAHGYTF. CDR3 in DNA: TGCGCCAGCAGCCCCGGACAGGGGGCCCATGGCTACACCTTC.

This rearrangement joins TRBV7-9 to TRBJ2-1; 8 nucleotides match TRBD2. Trimming removed 0 bases from V and 15 bases from J; junction bases left unmatched: 7. The CDR3 totals 13 residues. In germline, CDR1 is SEHNR, CDR2 FQNEAQ (reference sequence). CDR3 in DNA: TGTGCCAGCAGCTTAGCTCCATCCGGGAGGGGGTTCTTC. Its protein is CASSLAPSGRGFF.

V and J are TRBV5-1 and TRBJ2-1, with D possibly matching TRBD1 (6 bases). The V gene lost 4 bases and the J gene lost 2 bases, with 13 bases spanning the gap. Germline V gene lookup returns CDR1 SGHRS and CDR2 YFSETQ. The CDR3 extends over 15 amino acids. CDR3 nucleotides: TGCGCCAGCAGCCCAGGGGCGAGGGCCTACAATGAGCAGTTCTTC. It encodes CASSPGARAYNEQFF.

This clone was counted between two and nine times. The chain couples TRBV5-4 to TRBJ1-5; TRBD1 is a possible D gene (6 bases). The CDR3 contains 15 residues. The V gene's germline CDR1 is SGHNT and CDR2 YYREEE (reference sequence). V gave up 5 bases and J gave up 3 bases, with 15 bases separating them. CDR3 protein: CASSLMGQANQPQHF. CDR3 in DNA: TGTGCCAGCAGTCTGATGGGACAAGCCAATCAGCCCCAGCATTTT.

The chain is built from TRBV9 and TRBJ2-3, with 7 bases identical to TRBD1. Per germline, CDR1 SGDLS and CDR2 YYNGEE. J gave up 0 bases and V 0 bases, and 4 bases lay outside the gene matches. The CDR3 length is 16 residues. The CDR3 protein is CASSVARTGSTDTQYF. CDR3 nucleotide sequence: TGTGCCAGCAGCGTAGCTAGGACAGGTAGCACAGATACGCAGTATTTT.